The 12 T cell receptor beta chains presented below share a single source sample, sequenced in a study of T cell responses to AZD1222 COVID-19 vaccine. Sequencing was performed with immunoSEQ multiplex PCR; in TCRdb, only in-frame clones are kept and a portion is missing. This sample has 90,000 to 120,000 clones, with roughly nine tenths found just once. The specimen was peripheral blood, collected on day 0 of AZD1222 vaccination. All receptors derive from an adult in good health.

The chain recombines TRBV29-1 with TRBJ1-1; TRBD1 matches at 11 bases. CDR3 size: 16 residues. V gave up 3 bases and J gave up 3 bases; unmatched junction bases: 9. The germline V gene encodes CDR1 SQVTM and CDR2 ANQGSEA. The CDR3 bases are TGCAGCGTTGATCGGGACAGGGGGATGAAGGACACTGAAGCTTTCTTT. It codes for CSVDRDRGMKDTEAFF.

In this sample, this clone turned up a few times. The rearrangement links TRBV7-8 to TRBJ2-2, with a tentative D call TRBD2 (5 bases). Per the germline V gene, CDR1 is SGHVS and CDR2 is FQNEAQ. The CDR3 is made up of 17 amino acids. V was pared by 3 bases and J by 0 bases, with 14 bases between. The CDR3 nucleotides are TGTGCCAGCAGCTTCCGTTTTGGCGGGCCGAACACCGGGGAGCTGTTTTTT. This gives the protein CASSFRFGGPNTGELFF.

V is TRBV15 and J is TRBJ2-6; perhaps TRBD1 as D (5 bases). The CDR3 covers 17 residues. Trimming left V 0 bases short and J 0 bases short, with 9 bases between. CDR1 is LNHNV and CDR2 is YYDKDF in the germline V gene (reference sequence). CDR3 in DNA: TGTGCCACCAGCAGAGAAACAGGTAGCTCTGGGGCCAACGTCCTGACTTTC. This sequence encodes CATSRETGSSGANVLTF.

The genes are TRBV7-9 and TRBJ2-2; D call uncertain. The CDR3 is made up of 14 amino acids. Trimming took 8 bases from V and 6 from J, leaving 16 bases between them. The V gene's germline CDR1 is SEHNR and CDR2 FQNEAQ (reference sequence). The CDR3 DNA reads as TGTGCCAGCTCCCCTTCTAGTCCGGCCGGGGAGCTGTTTTTT. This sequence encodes CASSPSSPAGELFF.

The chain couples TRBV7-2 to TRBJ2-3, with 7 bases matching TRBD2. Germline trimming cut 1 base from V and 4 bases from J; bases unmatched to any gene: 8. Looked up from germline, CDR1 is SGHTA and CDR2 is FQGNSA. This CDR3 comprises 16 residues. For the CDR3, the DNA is TGTGCCAGCAGCTTAGTTGGCGGGAGTGGTTCAGATACGCAGTATTTT. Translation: CASSLVGGSGSDTQYF. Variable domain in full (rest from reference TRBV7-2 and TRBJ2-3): GAGVSQSPSNKVTEKGKDVELRCDPISGHTALYWYRQSLGQGLEFLIYFQGNSAPDKSGLPSDRFSAERTGGSVSTLTIQRTQQEDSAVYLCASSLVGGSGSDTQYFGPGTRLTVL.

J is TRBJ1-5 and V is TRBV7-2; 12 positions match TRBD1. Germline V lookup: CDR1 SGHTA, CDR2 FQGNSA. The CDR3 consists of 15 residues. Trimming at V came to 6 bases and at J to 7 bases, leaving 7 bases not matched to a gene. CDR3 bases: TGTGCCAGCAGGGCCGGGACAGGGGGCCAGCAGCCCCAGCATTTT. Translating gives CASRAGTGGQQPQHF.

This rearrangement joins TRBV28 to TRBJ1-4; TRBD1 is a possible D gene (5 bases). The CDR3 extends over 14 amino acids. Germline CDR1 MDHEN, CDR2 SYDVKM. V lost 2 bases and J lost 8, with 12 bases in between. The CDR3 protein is CASSLISREEKLFF. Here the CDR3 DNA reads TGTGCCAGCAGTTTAATCTCCAGGGAGGAAAAACTGTTTTTT. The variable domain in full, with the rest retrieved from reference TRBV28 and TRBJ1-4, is DVKVTQSSRYLVKRTGEKVFLECVQDMDHENMFWYRQDPGLGLRLIYFSYDVKMKEKGDIPEGYSVSREKKERFSLILESASTNQTSMYLCASSLISREEKLFFGSGTQLSVL.

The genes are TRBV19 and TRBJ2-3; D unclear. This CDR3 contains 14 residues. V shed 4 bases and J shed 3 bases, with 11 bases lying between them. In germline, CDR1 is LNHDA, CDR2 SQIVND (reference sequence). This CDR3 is CASSRAKLTDTQYF. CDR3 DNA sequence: TGTGCCAGTAGTAGGGCTAAGTTGACAGATACGCAGTATTTT.

The CDR3 loop is CASSLQGATNEKLFF. In DNA form, the CDR3 reads TGCGCCAGCAGCCTCCAGGGGGCAACTAATGAAAAACTGTTTTTT. The V and J genes are TRBV5-1 and TRBJ1-4, with TRBD1 identical over 7 bases. The ends lost 4 bases at V and 0 bases at J; junction bases unmatched: 3. The CDR3 totals 15 residues. Per the germline V gene, CDR1 is SGHRS and CDR2 is YFSETQ.

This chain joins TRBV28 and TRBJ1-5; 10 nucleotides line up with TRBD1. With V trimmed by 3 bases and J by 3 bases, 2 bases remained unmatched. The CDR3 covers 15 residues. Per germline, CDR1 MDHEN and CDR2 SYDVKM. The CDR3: CASSLGQGPNQPQHF. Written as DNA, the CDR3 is TGTGCCAGCAGTTTGGGACAGGGGCCCAATCAGCCCCAGCATTTT.

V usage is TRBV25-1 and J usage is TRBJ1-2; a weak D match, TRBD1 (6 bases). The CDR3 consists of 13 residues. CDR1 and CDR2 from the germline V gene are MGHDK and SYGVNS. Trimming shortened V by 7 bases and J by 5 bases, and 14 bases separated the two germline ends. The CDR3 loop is CASNPTGTYGYTF. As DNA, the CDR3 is TGTGCCAGCAACCCGACAGGCACTTATGGCTACACCTTC.

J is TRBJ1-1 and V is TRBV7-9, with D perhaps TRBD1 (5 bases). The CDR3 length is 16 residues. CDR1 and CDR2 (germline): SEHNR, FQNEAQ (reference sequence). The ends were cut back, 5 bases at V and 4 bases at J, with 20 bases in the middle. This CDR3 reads CASSVWDGDWSTEAFF. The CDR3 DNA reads TGTGCCAGCAGCGTCTGGGACGGCGATTGGAGCACTGAAGCTTTCTTT.